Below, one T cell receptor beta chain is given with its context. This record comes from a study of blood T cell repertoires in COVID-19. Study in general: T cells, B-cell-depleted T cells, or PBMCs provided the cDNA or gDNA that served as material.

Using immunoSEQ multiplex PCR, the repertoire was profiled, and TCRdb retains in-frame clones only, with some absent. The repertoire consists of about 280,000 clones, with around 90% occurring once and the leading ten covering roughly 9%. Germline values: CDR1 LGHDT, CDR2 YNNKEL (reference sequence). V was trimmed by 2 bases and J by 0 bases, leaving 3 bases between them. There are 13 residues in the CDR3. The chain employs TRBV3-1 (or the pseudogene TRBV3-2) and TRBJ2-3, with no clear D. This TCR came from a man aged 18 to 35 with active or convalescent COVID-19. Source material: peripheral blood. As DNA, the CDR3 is TGTGCCAGCAGCCAATATAGCACAGATACGCAGTATTTT. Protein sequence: CASSQYSTDTQYF.